This T cell receptor beta chain stems from a study of blood T cell repertoires in COVID-19. This CDR3 spans 14 amino acids. The germline CDR1 and CDR2 sequences are ENHRY and SYGVKD. Trimming pared 10 bases from V and 0 bases from J, leaving 15 bases between. The table came from immunoSEQ multiplex PCR; TCRdb's copy has only in-frame clones and leaves some out. The table lists 150,000 or so clones, approximately 84% of them singletons, with about 20% in the top ten. The origin of this receptor is a woman over 75 with acute or convalescent COVID-19. Sequences were obtained from peripheral blood. The chain links TRBV10-3 to TRBJ1-2; D is possibly TRBD1 (5 bases). The CDR3 sequence: CATGSGKANYGYTF. DNA of the CDR3: TGTGCCACCGGCTCAGGGAAGGCTAACTATGGCTACACCTTC.